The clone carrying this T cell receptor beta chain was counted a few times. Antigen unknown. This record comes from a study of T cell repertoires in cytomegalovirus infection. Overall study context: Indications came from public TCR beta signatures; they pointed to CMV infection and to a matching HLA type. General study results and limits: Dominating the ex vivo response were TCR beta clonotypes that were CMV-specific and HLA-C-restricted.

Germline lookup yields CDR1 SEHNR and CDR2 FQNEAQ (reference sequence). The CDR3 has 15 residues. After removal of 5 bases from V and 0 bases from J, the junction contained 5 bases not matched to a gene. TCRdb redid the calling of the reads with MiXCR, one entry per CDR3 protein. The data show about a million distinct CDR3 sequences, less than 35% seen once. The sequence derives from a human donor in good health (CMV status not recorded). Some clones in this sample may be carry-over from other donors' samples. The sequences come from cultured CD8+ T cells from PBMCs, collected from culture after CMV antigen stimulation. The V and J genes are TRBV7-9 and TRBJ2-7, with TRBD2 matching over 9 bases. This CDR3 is CASSPPSGASYEQYV. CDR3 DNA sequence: TGTGCCAGCAGCCCCCCTAGCGGGGCCTCCTACGAGCAGTACGTC.